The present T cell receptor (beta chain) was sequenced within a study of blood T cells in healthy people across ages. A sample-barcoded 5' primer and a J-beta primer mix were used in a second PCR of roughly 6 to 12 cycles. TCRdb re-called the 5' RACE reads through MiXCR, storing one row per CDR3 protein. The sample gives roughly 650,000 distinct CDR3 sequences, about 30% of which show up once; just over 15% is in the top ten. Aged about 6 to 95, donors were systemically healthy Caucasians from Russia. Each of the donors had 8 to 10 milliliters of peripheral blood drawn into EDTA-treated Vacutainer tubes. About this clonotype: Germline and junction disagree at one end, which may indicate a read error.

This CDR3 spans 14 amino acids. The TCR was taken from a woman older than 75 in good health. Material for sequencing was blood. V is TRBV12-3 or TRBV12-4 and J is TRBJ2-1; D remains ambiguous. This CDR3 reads CTSTDTGRYNEQLF. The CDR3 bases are TGTACCAGCACTGACACGGGCCGTTACAATGAGCAGTTGTTC.